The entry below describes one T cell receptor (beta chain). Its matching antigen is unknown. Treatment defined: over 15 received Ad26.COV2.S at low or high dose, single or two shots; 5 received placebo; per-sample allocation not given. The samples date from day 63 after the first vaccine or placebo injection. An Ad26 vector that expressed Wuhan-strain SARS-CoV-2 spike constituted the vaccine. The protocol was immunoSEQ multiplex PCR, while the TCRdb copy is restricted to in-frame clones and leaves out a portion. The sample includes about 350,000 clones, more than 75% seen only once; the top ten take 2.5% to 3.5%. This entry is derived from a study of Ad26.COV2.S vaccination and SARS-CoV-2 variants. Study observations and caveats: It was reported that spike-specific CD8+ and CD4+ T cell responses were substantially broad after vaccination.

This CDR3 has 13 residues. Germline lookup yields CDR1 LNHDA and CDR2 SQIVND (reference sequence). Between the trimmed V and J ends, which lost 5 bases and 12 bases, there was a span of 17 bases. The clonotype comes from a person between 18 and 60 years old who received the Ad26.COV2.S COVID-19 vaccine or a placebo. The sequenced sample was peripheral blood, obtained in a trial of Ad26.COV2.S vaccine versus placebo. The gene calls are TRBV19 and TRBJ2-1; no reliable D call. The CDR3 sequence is CASSHPALAWQFF. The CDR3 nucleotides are TGTGCCAGTAGTCACCCCGCTCTTGCGTGGCAGTTCTTC.